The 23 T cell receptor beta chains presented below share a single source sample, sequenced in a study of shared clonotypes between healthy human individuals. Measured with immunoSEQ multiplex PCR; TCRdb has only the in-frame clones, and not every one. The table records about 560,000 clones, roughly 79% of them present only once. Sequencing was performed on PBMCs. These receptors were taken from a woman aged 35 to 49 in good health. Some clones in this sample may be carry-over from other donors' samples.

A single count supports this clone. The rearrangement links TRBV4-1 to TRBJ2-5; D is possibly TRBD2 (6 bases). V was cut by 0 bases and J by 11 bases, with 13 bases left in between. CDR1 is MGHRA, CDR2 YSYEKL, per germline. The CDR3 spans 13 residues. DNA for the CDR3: TGCGCCAGCAGCCAAGATCGGACTAATCAGCAGTACTTC. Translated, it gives CASSQDRTNQQYF.

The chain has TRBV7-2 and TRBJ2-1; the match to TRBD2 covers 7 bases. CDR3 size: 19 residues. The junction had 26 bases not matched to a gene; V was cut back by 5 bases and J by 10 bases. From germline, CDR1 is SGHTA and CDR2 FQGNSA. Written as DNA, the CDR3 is TGTGCCAGCAGCCTACAGTCGTCTCTGGGGGGGAACTCCATTAGAGAGCAGTTCTTC. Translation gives CASSLQSSLGGNSIREQFF.

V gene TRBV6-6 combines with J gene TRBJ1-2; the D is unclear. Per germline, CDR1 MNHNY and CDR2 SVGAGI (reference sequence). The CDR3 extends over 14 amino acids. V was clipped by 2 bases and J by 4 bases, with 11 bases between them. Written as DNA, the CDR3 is TGTGCCAGCAGTTACGACGCCGAGGGCTATGGCTACACCTTC. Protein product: CASSYDAEGYGYTF.

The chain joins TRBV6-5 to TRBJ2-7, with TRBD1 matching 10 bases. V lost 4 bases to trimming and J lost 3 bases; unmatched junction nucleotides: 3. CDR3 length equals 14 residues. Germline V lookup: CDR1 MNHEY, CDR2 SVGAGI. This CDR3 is CASSSRTGGYEQYF. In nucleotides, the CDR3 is TGTGCCAGCAGTTCCAGGACAGGGGGCTACGAGCAGTACTTC.

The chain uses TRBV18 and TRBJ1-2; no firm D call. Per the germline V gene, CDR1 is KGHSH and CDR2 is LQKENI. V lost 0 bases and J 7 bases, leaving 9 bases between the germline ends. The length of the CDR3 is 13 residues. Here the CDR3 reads CASSPPIEGGYTF. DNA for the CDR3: TGTGCCAGCTCACCACCCATAGAGGGTGGCTACACCTTC.

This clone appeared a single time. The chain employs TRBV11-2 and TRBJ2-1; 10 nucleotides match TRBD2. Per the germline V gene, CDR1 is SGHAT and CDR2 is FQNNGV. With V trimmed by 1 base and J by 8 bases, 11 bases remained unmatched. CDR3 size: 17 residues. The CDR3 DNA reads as TGTGCCAGCAGCTTAGCTAGCGGGAGACAAGTGGGGGATGAGCAGTTCTTC. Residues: CASSLASGRQVGDEQFF.

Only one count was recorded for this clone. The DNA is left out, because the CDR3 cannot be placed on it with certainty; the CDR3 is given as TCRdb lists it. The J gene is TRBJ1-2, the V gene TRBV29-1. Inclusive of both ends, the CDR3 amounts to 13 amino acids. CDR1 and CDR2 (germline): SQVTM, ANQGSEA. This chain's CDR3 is CSVGTTHNYGCTF.

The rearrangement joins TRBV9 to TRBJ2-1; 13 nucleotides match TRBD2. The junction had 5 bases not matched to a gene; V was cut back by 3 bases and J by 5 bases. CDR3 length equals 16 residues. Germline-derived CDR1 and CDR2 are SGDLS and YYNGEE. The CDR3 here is CASSAHGLAGDNEQFF. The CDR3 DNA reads TGTGCCAGCAGCGCCCACGGACTAGCGGGAGACAATGAGCAGTTCTTC.

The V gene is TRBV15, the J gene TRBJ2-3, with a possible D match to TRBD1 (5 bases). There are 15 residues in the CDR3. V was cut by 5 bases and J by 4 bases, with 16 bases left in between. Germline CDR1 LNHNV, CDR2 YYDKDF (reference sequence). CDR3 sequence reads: CATSYIPGSADTQYF. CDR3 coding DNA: TGTGCCACCAGCTACATCCCAGGGTCCGCAGATACGCAGTATTTT.

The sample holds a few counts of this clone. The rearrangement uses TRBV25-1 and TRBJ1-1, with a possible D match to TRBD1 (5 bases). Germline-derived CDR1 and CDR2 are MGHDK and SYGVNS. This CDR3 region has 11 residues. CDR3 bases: TGTGTCGCGACAGAGAACACTGAAGCTTTCTTT. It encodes CVATENTEAFF.

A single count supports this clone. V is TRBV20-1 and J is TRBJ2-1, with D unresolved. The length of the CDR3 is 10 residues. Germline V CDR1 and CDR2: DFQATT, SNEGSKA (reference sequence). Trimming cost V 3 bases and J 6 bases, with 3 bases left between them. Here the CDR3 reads CSASSNEQFF. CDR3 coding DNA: TGCAGTGCTAGTAGCAATGAGCAGTTCTTC.

The CDR3 sequence: CASSRSQETQYF. DNA for the CDR3: TGTGCCAGCTCACGGTCCCAAGAGACCCAGTACTTC. This chain joins TRBV6-6 and TRBJ2-5; D ambiguous. V was trimmed by 8 bases and J by 1 base, leaving 8 bases between them. The germline CDR1 and CDR2 sequences are MNHNY and SVGAGI (reference sequence). The CDR3 runs to 12 residues.

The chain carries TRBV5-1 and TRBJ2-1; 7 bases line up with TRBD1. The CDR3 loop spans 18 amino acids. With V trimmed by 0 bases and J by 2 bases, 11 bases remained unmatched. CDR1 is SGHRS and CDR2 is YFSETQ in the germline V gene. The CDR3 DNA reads TGCGCCAGCAGCTTGGAGGCCAGGGGGACAACCCCCTACAATGAGCAGTTCTTC. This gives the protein CASSLEARGTTPYNEQFF.

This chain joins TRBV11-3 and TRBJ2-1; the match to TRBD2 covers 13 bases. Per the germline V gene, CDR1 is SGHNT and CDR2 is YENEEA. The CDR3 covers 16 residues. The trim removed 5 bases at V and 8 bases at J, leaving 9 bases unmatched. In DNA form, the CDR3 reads TGTGCCAGCAGCCCAGGTGGGACTAGCGGGACCCATGAGCAGTTCTTC. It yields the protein CASSPGGTSGTHEQFF.

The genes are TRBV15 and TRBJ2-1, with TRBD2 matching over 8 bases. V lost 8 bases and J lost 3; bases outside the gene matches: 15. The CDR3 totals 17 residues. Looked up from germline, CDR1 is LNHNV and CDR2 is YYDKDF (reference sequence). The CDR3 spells CATGDRGGSDSYNEQFF. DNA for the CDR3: TGTGCCACCGGGGACCGGGGGGGGAGTGACAGCTACAATGAGCAGTTCTTC. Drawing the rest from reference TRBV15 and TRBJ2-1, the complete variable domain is DAMVIQNPRYQVTQFGKPVTLSCSQTLNHNVMYWYQQKSSQAPKLLFHYYDKDFNNEADTPDNFQSRRPNTSFCFLDIRSPGLGDTAMYLCATGDRGGSDSYNEQFFGPGTRLTVL.

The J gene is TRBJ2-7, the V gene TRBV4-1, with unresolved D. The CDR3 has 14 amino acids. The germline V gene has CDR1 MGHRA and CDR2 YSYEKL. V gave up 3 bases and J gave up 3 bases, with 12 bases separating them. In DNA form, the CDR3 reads TGCGCCAGCAGCCAGCCTCTGGTCGGCTACGAGCAGTACTTC. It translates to CASSQPLVGYEQYF.

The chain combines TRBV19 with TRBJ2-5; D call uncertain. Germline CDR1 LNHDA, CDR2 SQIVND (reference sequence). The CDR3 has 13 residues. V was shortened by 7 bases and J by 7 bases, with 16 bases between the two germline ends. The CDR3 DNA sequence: TGTGCCAGTAAACCGGGCTCACGAGGGACCCAGTACTTC. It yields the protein CASKPGSRGTQYF.

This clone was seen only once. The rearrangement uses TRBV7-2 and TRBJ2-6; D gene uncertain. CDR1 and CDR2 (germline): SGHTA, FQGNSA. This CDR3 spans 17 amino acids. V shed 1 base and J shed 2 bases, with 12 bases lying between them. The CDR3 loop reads CASSLVSTITGANVLTF. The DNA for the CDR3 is TGTGCCAGCAGCTTAGTTTCTACTATTACTGGGGCCAACGTCCTGACTTTC.

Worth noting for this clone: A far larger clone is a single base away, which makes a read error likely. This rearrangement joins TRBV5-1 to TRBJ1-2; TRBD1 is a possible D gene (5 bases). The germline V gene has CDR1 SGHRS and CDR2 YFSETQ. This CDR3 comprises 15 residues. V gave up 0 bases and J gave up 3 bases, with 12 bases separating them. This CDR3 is CASSLADSYHYGYTF. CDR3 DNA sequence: TGCGCCAGCAGCTTGGCCGACAGTTACCACTATGGCTACACCTTC.

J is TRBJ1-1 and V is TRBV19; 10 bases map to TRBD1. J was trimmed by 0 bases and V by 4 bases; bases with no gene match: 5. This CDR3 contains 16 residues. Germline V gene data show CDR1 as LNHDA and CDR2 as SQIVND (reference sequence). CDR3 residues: CASSKGQGSLNTEAFF. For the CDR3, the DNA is TGTGCCAGTAGTAAGGGACAGGGGTCATTGAACACTGAAGCTTTCTTT.

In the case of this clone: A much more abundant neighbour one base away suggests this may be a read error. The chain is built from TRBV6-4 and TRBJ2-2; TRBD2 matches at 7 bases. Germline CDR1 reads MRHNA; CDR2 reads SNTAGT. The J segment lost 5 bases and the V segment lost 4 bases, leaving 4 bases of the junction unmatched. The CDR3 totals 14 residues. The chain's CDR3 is CASSVEGGTGELFF. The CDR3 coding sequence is TGTGCCAGCAGTGTAGAGGGAGGGACCGGGGAGCTGTTTTTT.

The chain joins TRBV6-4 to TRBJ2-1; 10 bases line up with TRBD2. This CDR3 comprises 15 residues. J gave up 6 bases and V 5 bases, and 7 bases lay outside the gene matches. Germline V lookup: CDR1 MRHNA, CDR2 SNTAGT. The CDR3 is CASSPLAGEVNEQFF. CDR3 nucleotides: TGTGCCAGCAGTCCCCTAGCGGGAGAGGTCAATGAGCAGTTCTTC.

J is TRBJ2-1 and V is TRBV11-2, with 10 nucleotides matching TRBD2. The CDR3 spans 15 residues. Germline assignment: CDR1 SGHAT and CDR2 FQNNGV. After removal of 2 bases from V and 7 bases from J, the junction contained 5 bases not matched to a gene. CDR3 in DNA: TGTGCCAGCAGCTTACTAGCGGGAGTGGTGAATGAGCAGTTCTTC. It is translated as CASSLLAGVVNEQFF.